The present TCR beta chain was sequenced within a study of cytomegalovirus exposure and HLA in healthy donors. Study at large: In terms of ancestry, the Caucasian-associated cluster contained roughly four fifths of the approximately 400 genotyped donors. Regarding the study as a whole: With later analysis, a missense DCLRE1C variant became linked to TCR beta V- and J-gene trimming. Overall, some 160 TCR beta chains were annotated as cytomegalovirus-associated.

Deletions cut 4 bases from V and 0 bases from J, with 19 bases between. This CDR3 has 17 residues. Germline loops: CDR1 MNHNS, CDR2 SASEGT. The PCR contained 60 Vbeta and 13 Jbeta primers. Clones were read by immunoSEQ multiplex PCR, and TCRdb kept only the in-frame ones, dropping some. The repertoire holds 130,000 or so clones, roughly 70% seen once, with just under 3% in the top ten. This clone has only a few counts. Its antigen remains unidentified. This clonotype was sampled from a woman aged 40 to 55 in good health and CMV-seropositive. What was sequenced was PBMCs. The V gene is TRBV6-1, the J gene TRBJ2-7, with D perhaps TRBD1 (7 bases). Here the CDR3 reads CASSGQGSRDLSYEQYF. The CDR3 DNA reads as TGTGCCAGCAGTGGACAGGGCTCGCGGGACCTCTCCTACGAGCAGTACTTC.